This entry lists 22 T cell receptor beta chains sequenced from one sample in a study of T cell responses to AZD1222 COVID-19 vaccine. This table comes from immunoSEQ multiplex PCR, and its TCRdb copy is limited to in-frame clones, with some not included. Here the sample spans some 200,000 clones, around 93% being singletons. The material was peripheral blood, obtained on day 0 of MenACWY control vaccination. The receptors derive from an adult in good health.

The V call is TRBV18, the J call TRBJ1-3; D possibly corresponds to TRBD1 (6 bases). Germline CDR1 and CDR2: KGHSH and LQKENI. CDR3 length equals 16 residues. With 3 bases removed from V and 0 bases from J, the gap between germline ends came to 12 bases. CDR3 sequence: CASSPTADSSGNTIYF. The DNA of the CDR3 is TGTGCCAGCTCACCTACAGCGGACAGCTCTGGAAACACCATATATTTT.

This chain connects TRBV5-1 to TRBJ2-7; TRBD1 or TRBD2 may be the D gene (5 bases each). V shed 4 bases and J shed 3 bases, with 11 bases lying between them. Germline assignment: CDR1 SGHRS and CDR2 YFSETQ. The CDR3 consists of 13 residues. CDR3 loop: CASSRDAGYEQYF. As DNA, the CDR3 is TGCGCCAGCAGCCGGGACGCCGGCTACGAGCAGTACTTC.

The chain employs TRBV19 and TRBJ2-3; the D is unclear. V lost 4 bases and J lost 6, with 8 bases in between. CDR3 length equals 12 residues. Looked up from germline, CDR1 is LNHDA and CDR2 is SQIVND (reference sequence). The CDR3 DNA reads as TGTGCCAGTAGTACAAAATGGGATACGCAGTATTTT. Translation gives CASSTKWDTQYF.

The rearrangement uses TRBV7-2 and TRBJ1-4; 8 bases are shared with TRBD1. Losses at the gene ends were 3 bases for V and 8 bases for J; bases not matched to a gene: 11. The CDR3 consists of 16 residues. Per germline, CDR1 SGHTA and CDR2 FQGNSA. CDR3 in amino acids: CASSFRAGGTIEKLFF. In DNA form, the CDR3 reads TGTGCCAGCAGCTTTCGCGCAGGGGGCACCATCGAAAAACTGTTTTTT.

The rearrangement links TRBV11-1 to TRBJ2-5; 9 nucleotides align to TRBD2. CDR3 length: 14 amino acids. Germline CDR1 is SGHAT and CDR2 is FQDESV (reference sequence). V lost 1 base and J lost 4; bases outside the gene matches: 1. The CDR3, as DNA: TGTGCCAGCAGCTTAGTAGCGGGGGTAGAGACCCAGTACTTC. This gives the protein CASSLVAGVETQYF.

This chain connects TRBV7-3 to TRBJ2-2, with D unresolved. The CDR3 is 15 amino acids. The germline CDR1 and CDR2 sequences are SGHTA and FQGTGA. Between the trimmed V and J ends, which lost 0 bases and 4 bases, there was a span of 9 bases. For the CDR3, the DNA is TGTGCCAGCAGCTTAACGGGCGGCAGCACCGGGGAGCTGTTTTTT. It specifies CASSLTGGSTGELFF.

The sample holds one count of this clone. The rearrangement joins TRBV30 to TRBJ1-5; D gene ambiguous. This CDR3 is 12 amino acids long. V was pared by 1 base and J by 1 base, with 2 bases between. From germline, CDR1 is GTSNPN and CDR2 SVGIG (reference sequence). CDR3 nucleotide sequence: TGTGCCTGGAGTGAGAGCAATCAGCCCCAGCATTTT. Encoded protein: CAWSESNQPQHF.

The CDR3 reads CAWSGANTRYEQYF. CDR3 sequence (DNA): TGTGCCTGGAGTGGAGCGAACACGCGATACGAGCAGTACTTC. V and J are TRBV30 and TRBJ2-7; D uncertain. V was shortened by 1 base and J by 4 bases, with 14 bases between the two germline ends. CDR3 length: 14 amino acids. Germline V gene data show CDR1 as GTSNPN and CDR2 as SVGIG (reference sequence).

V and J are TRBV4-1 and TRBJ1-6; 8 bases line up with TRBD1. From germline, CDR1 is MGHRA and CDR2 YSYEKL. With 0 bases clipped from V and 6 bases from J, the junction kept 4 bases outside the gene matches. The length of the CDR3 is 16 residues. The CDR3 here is CASSQERGQANSPLHF. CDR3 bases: TGCGCCAGCAGCCAAGAAAGGGGACAGGCTAATTCACCCCTCCACTTT.

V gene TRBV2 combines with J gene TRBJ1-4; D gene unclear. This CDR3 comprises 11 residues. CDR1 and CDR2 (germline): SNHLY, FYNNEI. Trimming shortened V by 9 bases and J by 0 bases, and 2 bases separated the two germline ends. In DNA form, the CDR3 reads TGTGCCAGTGCAACTAATGAAAAACTGTTTTTT. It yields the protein CASATNEKLFF.

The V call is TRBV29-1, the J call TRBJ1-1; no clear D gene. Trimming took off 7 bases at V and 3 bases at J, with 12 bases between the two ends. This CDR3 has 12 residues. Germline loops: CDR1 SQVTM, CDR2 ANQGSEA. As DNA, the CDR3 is TGCAGCGGCGCAGCGTCTTACACTGAAGCTTTCTTT. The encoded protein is CSGAASYTEAFF.

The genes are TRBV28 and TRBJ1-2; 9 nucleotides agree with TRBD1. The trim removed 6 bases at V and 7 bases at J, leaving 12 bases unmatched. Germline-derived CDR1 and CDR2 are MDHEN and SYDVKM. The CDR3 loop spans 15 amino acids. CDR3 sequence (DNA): TGTGCCAGCAGGGGGGACAGGGTGGGCCCAAGTGGCTACACCTTC. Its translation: CASRGDRVGPSGYTF.

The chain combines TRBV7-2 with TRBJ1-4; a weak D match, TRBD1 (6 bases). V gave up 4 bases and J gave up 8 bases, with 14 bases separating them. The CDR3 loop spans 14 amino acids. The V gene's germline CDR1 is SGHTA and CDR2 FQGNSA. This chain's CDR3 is CASSSPGTLEKLFF. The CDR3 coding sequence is TGTGCCAGCAGCTCCCCCGGGACATTAGAAAAACTGTTTTTT.

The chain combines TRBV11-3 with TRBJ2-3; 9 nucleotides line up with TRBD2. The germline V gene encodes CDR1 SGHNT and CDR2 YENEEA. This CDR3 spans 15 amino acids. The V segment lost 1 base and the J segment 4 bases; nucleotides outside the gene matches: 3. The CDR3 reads CASSLGAGGPDTQYF. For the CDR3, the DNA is TGTGCCAGCAGCTTAGGGGCGGGGGGGCCAGATACGCAGTATTTT.

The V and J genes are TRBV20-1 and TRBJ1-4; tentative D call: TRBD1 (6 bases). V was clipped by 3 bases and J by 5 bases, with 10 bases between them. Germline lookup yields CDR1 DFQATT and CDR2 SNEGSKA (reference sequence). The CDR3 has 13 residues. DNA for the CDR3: TGCAGTGCTAGTAGGACAGCAAATGAAAAACTGTTTTTT. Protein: CSASRTANEKLFF.

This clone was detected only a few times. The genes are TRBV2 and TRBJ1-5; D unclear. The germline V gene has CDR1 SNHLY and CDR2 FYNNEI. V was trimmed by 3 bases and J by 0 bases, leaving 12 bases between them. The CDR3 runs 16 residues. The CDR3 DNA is TGTGCCAGCAGTGAGAGGGTCACATATAGCAATCAGCCCCAGCATTTT. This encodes CASSERVTYSNQPQHF.

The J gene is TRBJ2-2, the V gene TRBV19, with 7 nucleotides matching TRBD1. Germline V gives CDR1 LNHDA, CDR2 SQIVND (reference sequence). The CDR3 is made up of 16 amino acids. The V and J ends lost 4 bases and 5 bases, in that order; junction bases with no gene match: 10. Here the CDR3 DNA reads TGTGCCAGTAGTAGTCGACAGGGCTGGGGAACCGGGGAGCTGTTTTTT. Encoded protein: CASSSRQGWGTGELFF.

As DNA, the CDR3 is TGTGCCAGCAGCCCTACAGGGTCGCAGGAAAAACTGTTTTTT. Its protein is CASSPTGSQEKLFF. The J gene is TRBJ1-4, the V gene TRBV7-9; tentative D call: TRBD1 (6 bases). The CDR3 covers 14 residues. Trimming shortened V by 5 bases and J by 8 bases, and 15 bases separated the two germline ends. CDR1 SEHNR and CDR2 FQNEAQ come from the germline V gene (reference sequence).

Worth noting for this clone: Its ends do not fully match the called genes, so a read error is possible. Here the CDR3 reads CASSNSGGSYNEQFF. CDR3 coding DNA: TGTGCTAGCAGCAATAGCGGGGGGTCCTACAATGAGCAGTTCTTC. The chain combines TRBV7-7 with TRBJ2-1; 10 bases map to TRBD2. This CDR3 is 15 amino acids long. CDR1 SSHAT and CDR2 FNYEAQ come from the germline V gene (reference sequence). The whole variable domain, filled in from reference TRBV7-7 and TRBJ2-1, reads GAGVSQSPRYKVTKRGQDVTLRCDPISSHATLYWYQQALGQGPEFLTYFNYEAQPDKSGLPSDRFSAERPEGSISTLTIQRTEQRDSAMYRCASSNSGGSYNEQFFGPGTRLTVL.

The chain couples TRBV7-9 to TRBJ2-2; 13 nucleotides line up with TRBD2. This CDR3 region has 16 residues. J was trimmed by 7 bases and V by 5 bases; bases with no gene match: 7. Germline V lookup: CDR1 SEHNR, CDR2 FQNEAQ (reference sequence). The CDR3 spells CASSQTSGGHGGELFF. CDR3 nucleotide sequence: TGTGCCAGCAGCCAGACTAGCGGGGGGCATGGCGGGGAGCTGTTTTTT.

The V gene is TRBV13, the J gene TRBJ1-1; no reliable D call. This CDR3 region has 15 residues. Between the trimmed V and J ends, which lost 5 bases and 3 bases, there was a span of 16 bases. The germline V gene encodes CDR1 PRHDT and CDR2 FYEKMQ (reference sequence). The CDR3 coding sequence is TGTGCCAGCAGCCCAAGGGCCGGGGATTACACTGAAGCTTTCTTT. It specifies CASSPRAGDYTEAFF.

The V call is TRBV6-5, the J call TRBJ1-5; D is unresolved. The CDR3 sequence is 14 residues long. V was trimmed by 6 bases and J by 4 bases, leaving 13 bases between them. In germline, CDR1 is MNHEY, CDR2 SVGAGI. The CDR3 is CASSRENINQPQHF. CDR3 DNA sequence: TGTGCCAGCAGCCGGGAAAATATTAATCAGCCCCAGCATTTT.